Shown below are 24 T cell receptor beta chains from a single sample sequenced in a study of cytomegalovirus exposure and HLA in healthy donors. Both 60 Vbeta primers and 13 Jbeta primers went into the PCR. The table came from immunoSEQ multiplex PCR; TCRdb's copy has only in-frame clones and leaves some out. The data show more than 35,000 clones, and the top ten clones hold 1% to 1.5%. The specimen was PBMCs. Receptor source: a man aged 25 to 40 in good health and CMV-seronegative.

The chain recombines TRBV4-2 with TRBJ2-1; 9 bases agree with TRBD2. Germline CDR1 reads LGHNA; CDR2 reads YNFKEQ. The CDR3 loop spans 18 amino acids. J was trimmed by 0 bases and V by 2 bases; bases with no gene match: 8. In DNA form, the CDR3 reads TGTGCCAGCAGCCAAAGCCGGGCGGGAGGGGGCTCCTACAATGAGCAGTTCTTC. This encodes CASSQSRAGGGSYNEQFF.

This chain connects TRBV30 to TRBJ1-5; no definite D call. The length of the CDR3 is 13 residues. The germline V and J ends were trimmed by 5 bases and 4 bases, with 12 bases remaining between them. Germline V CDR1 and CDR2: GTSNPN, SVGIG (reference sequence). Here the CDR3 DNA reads TGTGCCTGGGCCGGGAGAGAGAATCAGCCCCAGCATTTT. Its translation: CAWAGRENQPQHF.

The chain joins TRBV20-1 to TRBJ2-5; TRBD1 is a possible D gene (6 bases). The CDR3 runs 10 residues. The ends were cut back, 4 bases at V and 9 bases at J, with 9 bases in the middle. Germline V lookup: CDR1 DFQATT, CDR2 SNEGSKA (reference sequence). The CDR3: CSAKTGSQYF. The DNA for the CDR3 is TGCAGTGCTAAGACAGGCTCCCAGTACTTC.

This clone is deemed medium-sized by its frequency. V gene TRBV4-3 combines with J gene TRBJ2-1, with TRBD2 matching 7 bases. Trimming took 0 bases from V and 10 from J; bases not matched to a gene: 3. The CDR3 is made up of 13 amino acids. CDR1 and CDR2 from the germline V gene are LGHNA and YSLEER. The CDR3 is CASSQDRAGEQFF. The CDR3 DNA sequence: TGCGCCAGCAGCCAAGATCGAGCGGGGGAGCAGTTCTTC.

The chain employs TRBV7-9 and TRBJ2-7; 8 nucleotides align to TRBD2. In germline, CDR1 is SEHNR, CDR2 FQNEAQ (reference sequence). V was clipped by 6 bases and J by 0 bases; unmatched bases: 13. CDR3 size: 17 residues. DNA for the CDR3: TGTGCCAGCAGAGTTGCGGGAGGCCACACTGGCTCCTACGAGCAGTACTTC. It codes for CASRVAGGHTGSYEQYF.

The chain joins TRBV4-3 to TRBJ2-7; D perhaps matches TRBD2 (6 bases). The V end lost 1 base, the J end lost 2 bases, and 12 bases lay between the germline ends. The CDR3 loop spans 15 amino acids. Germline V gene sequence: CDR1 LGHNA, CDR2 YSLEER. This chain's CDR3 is CASSQAAGGAYEQYF. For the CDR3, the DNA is TGCGCCAGCAGCCAAGCTGCCGGAGGGGCCTACGAGCAGTACTTC.

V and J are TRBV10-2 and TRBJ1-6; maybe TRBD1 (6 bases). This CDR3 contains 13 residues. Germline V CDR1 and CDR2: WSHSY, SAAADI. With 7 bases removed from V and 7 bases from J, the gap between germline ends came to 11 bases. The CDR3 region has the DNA TGCGCCAGCACTGACAGGTCGAATTCACCCCTCCACTTT. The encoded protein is CASTDRSNSPLHF.

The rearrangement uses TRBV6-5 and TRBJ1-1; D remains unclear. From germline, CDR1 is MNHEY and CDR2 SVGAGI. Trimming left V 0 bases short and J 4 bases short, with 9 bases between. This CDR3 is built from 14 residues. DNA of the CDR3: TGTGCCAGCAGTTACTCAGAGGGAATCACTGAAGCTTTCTTT. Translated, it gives CASSYSEGITEAFF.

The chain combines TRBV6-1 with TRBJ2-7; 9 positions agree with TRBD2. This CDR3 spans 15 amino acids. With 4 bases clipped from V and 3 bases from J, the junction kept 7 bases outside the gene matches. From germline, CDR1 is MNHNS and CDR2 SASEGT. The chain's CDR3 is CASSALAGASYEQYF. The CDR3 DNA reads TGTGCCAGCAGTGCACTAGCGGGTGCTAGCTACGAGCAGTACTTC.

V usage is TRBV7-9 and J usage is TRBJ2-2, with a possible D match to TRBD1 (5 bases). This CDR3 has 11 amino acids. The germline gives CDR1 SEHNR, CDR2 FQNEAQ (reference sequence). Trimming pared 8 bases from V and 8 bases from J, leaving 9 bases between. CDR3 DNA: TGTGCCAGCGGACATGAAGGGGAGCTGTTTTTT. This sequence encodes CASGHEGELFF.

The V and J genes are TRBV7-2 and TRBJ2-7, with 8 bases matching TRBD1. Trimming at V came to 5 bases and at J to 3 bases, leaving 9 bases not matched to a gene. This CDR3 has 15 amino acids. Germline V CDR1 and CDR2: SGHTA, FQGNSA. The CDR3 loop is CASSRIPGQGYEQYF. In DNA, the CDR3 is TGTGCCAGCAGCAGAATTCCCGGACAGGGCTACGAGCAGTACTTC.

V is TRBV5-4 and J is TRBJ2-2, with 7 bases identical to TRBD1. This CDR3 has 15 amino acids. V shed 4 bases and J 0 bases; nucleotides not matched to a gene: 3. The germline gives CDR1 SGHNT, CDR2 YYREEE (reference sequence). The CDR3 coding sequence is TGTGCCAGCAGCAGGGACAGAACGAACACCGGGGAGCTGTTTTTT. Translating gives CASSRDRTNTGELFF.

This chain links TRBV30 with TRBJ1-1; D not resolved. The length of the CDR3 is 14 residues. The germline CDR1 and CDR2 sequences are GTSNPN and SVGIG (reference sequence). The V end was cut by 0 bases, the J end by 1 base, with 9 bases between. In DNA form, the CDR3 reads TGTGCCTGGAGTGTAATAAACAGGAACACTGAAGCTTTCTTT. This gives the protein CAWSVINRNTEAFF.

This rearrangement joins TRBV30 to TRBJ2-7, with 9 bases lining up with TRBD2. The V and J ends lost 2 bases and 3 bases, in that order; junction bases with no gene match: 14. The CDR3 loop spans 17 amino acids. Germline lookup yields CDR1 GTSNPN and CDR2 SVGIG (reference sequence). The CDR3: CAWSFHLLRREGYEQYF. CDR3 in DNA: TGTGCCTGGAGTTTCCATCTACTAAGGCGGGAGGGCTACGAGCAGTACTTC.

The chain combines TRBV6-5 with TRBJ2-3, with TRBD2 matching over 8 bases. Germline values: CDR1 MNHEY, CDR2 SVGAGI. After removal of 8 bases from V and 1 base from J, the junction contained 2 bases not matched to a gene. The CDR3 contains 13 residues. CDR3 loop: CASGTRGTDTQYF. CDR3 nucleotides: TGTGCCAGCGGGACTAGGGGCACAGATACGCAGTATTTT.

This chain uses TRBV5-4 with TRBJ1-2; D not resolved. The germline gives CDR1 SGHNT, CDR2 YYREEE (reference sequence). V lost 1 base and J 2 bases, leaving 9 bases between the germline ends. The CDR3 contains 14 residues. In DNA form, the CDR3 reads TGTGCCAGCAGCTTGAAGCGGGAAAACTATGGCTACACCTTC. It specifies CASSLKRENYGYTF.

The CDR3 DNA reads as TGTGCCTGCCTCCCCACAGGGGGCGCGGTAGGAGCTTTCTTT. This sequence encodes CACLPTGGAVGAFF. The gene calls are TRBV27 and TRBJ1-1; 9 nucleotides align to TRBD1. Germline V lookup: CDR1 MNHEY, CDR2 SMNVEV (reference sequence). The ends lost 11 bases at V and 10 bases at J; junction bases unmatched: 17. This CDR3 region has 14 residues.

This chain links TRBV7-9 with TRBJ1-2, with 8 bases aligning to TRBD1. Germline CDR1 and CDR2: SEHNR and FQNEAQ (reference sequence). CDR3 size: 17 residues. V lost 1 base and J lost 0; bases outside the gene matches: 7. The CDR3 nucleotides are TGTGCCAGCAGCTTAGAGAACAGGGGGAATTCTAACTATGGCTACACCTTC. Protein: CASSLENRGNSNYGYTF. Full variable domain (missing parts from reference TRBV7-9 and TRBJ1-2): DTGVSQNPRHKITKRGQNVTFRCDPISEHNRLYWYRQTLGQGPEFLTYFQNEAQLEKSRLLSDRFSAERPKGSFSTLEIQRTEQGDSAMYLCASSLENRGNSNYGYTFGSGTRLTVV.

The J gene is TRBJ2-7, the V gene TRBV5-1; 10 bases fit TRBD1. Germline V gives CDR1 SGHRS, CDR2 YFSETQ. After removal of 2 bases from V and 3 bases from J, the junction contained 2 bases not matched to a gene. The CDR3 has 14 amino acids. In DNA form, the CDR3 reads TGCGCCAGCAGCTTCGGGACAGGGGACTACGAGCAGTACTTC. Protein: CASSFGTGDYEQYF. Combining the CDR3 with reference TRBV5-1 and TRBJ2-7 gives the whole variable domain KAGVTQTPRYLIKTRGQQVTLSCSPISGHRSVSWYQQTPGQGLQFLFEYFSETQRNKGNFPGRFSGRQFSNSRSEMNVSTLELGDSALYLCASSFGTGDYEQYFGPGTRLTVT.

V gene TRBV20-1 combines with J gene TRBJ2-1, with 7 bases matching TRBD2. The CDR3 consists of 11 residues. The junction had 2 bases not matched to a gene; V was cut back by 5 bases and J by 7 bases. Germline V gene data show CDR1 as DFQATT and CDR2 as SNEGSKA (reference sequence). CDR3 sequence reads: CSALGGNEQFF. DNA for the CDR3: TGCAGTGCTCTGGGGGGGAATGAGCAGTTCTTC.

This chain's CDR3 is CASSHTYSYEQYF. The CDR3 DNA reads TGTGCCAGCAGTCACACGTACTCCTACGAGCAGTACTTC. The rearrangement links TRBV4-2 to TRBJ2-7; the D is unclear. The CDR3 runs to 13 residues. V was clipped by 6 bases and J by 0 bases, with 9 bases between them. The germline gives CDR1 LGHNA, CDR2 YNFKEQ.

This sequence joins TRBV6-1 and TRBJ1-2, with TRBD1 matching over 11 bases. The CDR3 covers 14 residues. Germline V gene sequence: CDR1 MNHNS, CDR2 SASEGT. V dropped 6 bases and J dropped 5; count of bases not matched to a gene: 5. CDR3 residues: CASSSGTGGYGYTF. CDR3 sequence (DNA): TGTGCCAGCAGCTCCGGGACAGGGGGATATGGCTACACCTTC.

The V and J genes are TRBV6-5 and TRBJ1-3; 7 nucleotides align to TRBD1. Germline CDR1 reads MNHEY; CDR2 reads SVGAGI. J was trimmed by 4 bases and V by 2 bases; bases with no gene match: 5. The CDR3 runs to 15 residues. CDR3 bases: TGTGCCAGCAGTTACAAAGGGGGCACAGGAAACACCATATATTTT. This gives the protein CASSYKGGTGNTIYF.

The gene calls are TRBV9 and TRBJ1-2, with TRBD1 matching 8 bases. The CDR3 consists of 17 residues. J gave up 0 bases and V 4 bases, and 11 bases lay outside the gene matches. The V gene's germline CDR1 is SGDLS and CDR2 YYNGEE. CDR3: CASSPVDRVGANYGYTF. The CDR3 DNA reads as TGTGCCAGCAGCCCTGTGGACAGGGTTGGAGCTAACTATGGCTACACCTTC.